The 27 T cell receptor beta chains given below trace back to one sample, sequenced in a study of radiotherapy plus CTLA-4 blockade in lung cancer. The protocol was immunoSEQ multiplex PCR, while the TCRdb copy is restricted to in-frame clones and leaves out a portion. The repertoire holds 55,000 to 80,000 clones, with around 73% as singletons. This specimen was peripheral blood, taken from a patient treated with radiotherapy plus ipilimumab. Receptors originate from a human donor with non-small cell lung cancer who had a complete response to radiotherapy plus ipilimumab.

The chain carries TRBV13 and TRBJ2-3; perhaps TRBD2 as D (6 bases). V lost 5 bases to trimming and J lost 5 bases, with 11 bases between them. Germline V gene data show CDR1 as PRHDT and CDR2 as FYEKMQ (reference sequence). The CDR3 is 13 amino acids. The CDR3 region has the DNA TGTGCCAGCAGCGGAGGGCCACTAGATACGCAGTATTTT. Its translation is CASSGGPLDTQYF. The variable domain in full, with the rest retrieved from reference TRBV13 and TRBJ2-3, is AAGVIQSPRHLIKEKRETATLKCYPIPRHDTVYWYQQGPGQDPQFLISFYEKMQSDKGSIPDRFSAQQFSDYHSELNMSSLELGDSALYFCASSGGPLDTQYFGPGTRLTVL.

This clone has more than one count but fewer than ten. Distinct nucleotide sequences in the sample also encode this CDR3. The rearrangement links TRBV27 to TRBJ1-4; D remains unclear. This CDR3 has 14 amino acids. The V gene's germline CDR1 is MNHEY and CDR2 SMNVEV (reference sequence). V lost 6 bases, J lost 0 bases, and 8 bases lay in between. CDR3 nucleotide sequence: TGTGCCAGCAGCCGAGAGGCAACTAATGAAAAACTGTTTTTT. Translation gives CASSREATNEKLFF. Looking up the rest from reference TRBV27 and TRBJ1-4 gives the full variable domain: EAQVTQNPRYLITVTGKKLTVTCSQNMNHEYMSWYRQDPGLGLRQIYYSMNVEVTDKGDVPEGYKVSRKEKRNFPLILESPSPNQTSLYFCASSREATNEKLFFGSGTQLSVL.

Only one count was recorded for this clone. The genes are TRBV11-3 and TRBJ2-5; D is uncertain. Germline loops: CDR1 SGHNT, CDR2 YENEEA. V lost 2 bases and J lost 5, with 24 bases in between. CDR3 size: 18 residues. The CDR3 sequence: CASSLRGLEEAPRETQYF. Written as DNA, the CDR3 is TGTGCCAGCAGCTTACGAGGCTTAGAAGAGGCCCCGAGGGAGACCCAGTACTTC.

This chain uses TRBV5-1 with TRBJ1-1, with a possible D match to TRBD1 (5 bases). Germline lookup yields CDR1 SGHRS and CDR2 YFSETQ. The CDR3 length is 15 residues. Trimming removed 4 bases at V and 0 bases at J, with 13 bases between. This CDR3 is CASSRDPLMNTEAFF. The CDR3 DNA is TGCGCCAGCAGCCGGGACCCCTTAATGAACACTGAAGCTTTCTTT.

CDR3 in DNA: TGTGCCAGAAGGGACGCTAACTATGGCTACACCTTC. Translated, it gives CARRDANYGYTF. This chain joins TRBV6-1 and TRBJ1-2; D perhaps matches TRBD1 (5 bases). V dropped 9 bases and J dropped 0 bases, with 8 bases sitting between them. Per germline, CDR1 MNHNS and CDR2 SASEGT. This CDR3 is 12 amino acids long.

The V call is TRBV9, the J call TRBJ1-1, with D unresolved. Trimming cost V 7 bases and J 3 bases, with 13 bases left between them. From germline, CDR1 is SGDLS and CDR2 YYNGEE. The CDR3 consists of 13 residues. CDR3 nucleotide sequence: TGTGCCAGCTCCCGTAGGAGGGACACTGAAGCTTTCTTT. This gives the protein CASSRRRDTEAFF.

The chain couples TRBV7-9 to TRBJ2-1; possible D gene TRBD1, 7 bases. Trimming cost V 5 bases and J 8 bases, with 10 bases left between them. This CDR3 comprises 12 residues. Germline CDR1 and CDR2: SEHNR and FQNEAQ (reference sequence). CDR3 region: CASSPRGDEQFF. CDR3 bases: TGTGCCAGCAGCCCCAGGGGGGATGAGCAGTTCTTC. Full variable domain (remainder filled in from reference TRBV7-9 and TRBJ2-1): DTGVSQNPRHKITKRGQNVTFRCDPISEHNRLYWYRQTLGQGPEFLTYFQNEAQLEKSRLLSDRFSAERPKGSFSTLEIQRTEQGDSAMYLCASSPRGDEQFFGPGTRLTVL.

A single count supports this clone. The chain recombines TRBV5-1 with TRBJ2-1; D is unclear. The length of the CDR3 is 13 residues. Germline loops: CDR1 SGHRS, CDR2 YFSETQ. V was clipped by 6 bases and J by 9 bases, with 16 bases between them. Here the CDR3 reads CASKDQSMGEQFF. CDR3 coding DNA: TGCGCCAGCAAAGACCAATCGATGGGTGAGCAGTTCTTC. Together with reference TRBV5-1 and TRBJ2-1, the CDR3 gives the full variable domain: KAGVTQTPRYLIKTRGQQVTLSCSPISGHRSVSWYQQTPGQGLQFLFEYFSETQRNKGNFPGRFSGRQFSNSRSEMNVSTLELGDSALYLCASKDQSMGEQFFGPGTRLTVL.

CDR3 amino acids: CASSTSGFSGNTIYF. CDR3 nucleotide sequence: TGTGCCAGCAGCACCTCAGGGTTCTCTGGAAACACCATATATTTT. The V and J genes are TRBV7-2 and TRBJ1-3, with D maybe TRBD1 (5 bases). This CDR3 is built from 15 residues. V lost 5 bases to trimming and J lost 0 bases, with 11 bases between them. In germline, CDR1 is SGHTA, CDR2 FQGNSA.

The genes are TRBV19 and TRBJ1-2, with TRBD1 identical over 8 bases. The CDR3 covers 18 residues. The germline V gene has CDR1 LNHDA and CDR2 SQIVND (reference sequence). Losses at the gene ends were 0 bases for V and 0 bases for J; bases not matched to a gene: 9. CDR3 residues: CASSIDTSWDRPNYGYTF. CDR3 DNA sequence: TGTGCCAGTAGTATAGATACTTCTTGGGACAGGCCTAACTATGGCTACACCTTC.

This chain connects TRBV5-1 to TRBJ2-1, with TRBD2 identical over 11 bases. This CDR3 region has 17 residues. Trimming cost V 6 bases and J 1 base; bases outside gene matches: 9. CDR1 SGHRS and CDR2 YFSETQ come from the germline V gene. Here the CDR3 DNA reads TGCGCCAGCACTCTAGCGGGGGGCCTATCGTCCTACAATGAGCAGTTCTTC. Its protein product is CASTLAGGLSSYNEQFF. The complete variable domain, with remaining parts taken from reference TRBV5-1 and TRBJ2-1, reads KAGVTQTPRYLIKTRGQQVTLSCSPISGHRSVSWYQQTPGQGLQFLFEYFSETQRNKGNFPGRFSGRQFSNSRSEMNVSTLELGDSALYLCASTLAGGLSSYNEQFFGPGTRLTVL.

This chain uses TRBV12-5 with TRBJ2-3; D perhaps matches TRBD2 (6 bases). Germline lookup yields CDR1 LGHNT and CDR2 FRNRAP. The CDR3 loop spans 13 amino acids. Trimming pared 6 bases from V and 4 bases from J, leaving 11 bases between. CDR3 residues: CASGPSGADTQYF. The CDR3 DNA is TGTGCTAGTGGGCCCTCGGGGGCAGATACGCAGTATTTT.

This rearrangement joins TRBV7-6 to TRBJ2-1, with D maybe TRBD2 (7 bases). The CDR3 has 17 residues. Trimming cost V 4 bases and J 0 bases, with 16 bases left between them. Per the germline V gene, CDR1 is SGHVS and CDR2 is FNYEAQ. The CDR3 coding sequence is TGTGCCAGCAGCTCGGCTTCCGCGGGGGCCTCCTACAATGAGCAGTTCTTC. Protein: CASSSASAGASYNEQFF.

The CDR3 bases are TGTGCCAGCAAGTCTTCGGCTTCAAGAGCGGGTGGGGGAGAGACCCAGTACTTC. It is translated as CASKSSASRAGGGETQYF. V gene TRBV27 combines with J gene TRBJ2-5, with a tentative D call TRBD2 (6 bases). V was pared by 7 bases and J by 4 bases, with 28 bases between. CDR1 is MNHEY and CDR2 is SMNVEV in the germline V gene (reference sequence). The CDR3 is 18 residues long.

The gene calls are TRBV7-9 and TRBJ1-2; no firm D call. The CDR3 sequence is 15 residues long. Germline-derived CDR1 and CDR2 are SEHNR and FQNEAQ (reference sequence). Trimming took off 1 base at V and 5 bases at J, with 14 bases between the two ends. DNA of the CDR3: TGTGCCAGCAGCTTAGGAAGGAGCCCAAGGTATGGCTACACCTTC. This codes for CASSLGRSPRYGYTF.

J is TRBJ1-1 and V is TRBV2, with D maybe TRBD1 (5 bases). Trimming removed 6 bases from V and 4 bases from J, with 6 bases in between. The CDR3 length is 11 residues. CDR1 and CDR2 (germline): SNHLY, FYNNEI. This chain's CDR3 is CASRGVTEAFF. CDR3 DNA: TGTGCCAGCAGGGGGGTCACTGAAGCTTTCTTT. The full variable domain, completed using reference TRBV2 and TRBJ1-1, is EPEVTQTPSHQVTQMGQEVILRCVPISNHLYFYWYRQILGQKVEFLVSFYNNEISEKSEIFDDQFSVERPDGSNFTLKIRSTKLEDSAMYFCASRGVTEAFFGQGTRLTVV.

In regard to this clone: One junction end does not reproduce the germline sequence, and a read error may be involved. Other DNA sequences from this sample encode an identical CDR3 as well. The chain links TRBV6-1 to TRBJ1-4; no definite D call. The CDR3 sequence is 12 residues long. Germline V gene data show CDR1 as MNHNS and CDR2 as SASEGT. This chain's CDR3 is CATLTSNEKLFF. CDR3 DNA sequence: TGTGCCACCCTGACTAGTAATGAAAAACTGTTCTTT.

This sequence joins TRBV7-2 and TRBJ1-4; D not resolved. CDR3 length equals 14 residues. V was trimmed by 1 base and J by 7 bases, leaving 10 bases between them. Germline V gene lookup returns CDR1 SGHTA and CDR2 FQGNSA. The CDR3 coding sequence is TGTGCCAGCAGCTTAGTTGGGTCAGGTGAAAAACTGTTTTTT. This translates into CASSLVGSGEKLFF.

Written as DNA, the CDR3 is TGTGCCAGCAGTTTAGCGGGGGACAACATTCAGTACTTC. The encoded protein is CASSLAGDNIQYF. This chain uses TRBV27 with TRBJ2-4; TRBD2 matches at 7 bases. The CDR3 extends over 13 amino acids. Germline V CDR1 and CDR2: MNHEY, SMNVEV (reference sequence). V lost 2 bases to trimming and J lost 7 bases; unmatched junction nucleotides: 2.

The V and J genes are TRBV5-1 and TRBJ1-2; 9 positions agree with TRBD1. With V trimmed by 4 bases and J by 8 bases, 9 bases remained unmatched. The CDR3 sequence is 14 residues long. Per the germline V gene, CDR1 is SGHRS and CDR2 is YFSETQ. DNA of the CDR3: TGCGCCAGCAGCACCACAGGGGGCGCGGAAGGCTACACCTTC. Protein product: CASSTTGGAEGYTF.

This CDR3 reads CAWSPPFGYDLAKNIQYF. The CDR3 DNA follows: TGTGCCTGGAGTCCCCCGTTTGGATATGATCTAGCCAAAAACATTCAGTACTTC. The rearrangement links TRBV30 to TRBJ2-4; D ambiguous. Germline V gives CDR1 GTSNPN, CDR2 SVGIG (reference sequence). Trimming stripped 2 bases from V and 0 bases from J, with 20 bases between. The CDR3 is 18 residues long.

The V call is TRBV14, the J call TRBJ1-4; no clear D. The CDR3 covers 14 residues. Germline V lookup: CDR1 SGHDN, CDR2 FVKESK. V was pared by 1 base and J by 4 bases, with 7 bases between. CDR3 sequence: CASSQGSFNEKLFF. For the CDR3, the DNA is TGTGCCAGCAGCCAAGGGAGTTTTAATGAAAAACTGTTTTTT.

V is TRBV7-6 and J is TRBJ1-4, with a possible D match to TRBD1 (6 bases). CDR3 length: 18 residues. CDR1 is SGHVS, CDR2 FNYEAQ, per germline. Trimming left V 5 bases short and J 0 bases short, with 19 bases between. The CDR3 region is CASSINPDRTATNEKLFF. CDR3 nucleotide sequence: TGTGCCAGCAGCATAAACCCTGACAGGACTGCAACTAATGAAAAACTGTTTTTT. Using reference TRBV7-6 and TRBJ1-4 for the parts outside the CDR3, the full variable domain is GAGVSQSPRYKVTKRGQDVALRCDPISGHVSLYWYRQALGQGPEFLTYFNYEAQQDKSGLPNDRFSAERPEGSISTLTIQRTEQRDSAMYRCASSINPDRTATNEKLFFGSGTQLSVL.

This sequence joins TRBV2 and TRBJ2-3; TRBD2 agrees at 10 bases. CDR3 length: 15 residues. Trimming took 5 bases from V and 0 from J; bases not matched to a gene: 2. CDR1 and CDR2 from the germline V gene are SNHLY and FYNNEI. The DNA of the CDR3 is TGTGCCAGCAGTTTGACTAGCGGGAGCACAGATACGCAGTATTTT. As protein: CASSLTSGSTDTQYF.

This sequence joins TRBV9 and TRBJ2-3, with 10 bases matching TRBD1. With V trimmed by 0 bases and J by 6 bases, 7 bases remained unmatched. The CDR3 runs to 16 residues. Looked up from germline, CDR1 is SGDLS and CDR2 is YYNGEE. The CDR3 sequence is CASSVEGTGDGDTQYF. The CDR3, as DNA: TGTGCCAGCAGCGTAGAAGGGACAGGGGATGGGGATACGCAGTATTTT.

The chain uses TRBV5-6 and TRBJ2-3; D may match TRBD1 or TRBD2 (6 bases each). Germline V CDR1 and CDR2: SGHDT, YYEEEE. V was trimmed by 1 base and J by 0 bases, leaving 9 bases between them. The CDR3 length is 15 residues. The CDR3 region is CASSLTGTSTDTQYF. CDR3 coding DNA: TGTGCCAGCAGCTTGACAGGGACTAGCACAGATACGCAGTATTTT.

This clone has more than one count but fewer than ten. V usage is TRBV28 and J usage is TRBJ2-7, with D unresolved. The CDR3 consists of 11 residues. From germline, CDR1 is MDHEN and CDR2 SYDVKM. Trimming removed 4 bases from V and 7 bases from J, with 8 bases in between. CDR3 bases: TGTGCCAGCAGTTCCCCATTGGAGCAGTACGTC. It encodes CASSSPLEQYV.